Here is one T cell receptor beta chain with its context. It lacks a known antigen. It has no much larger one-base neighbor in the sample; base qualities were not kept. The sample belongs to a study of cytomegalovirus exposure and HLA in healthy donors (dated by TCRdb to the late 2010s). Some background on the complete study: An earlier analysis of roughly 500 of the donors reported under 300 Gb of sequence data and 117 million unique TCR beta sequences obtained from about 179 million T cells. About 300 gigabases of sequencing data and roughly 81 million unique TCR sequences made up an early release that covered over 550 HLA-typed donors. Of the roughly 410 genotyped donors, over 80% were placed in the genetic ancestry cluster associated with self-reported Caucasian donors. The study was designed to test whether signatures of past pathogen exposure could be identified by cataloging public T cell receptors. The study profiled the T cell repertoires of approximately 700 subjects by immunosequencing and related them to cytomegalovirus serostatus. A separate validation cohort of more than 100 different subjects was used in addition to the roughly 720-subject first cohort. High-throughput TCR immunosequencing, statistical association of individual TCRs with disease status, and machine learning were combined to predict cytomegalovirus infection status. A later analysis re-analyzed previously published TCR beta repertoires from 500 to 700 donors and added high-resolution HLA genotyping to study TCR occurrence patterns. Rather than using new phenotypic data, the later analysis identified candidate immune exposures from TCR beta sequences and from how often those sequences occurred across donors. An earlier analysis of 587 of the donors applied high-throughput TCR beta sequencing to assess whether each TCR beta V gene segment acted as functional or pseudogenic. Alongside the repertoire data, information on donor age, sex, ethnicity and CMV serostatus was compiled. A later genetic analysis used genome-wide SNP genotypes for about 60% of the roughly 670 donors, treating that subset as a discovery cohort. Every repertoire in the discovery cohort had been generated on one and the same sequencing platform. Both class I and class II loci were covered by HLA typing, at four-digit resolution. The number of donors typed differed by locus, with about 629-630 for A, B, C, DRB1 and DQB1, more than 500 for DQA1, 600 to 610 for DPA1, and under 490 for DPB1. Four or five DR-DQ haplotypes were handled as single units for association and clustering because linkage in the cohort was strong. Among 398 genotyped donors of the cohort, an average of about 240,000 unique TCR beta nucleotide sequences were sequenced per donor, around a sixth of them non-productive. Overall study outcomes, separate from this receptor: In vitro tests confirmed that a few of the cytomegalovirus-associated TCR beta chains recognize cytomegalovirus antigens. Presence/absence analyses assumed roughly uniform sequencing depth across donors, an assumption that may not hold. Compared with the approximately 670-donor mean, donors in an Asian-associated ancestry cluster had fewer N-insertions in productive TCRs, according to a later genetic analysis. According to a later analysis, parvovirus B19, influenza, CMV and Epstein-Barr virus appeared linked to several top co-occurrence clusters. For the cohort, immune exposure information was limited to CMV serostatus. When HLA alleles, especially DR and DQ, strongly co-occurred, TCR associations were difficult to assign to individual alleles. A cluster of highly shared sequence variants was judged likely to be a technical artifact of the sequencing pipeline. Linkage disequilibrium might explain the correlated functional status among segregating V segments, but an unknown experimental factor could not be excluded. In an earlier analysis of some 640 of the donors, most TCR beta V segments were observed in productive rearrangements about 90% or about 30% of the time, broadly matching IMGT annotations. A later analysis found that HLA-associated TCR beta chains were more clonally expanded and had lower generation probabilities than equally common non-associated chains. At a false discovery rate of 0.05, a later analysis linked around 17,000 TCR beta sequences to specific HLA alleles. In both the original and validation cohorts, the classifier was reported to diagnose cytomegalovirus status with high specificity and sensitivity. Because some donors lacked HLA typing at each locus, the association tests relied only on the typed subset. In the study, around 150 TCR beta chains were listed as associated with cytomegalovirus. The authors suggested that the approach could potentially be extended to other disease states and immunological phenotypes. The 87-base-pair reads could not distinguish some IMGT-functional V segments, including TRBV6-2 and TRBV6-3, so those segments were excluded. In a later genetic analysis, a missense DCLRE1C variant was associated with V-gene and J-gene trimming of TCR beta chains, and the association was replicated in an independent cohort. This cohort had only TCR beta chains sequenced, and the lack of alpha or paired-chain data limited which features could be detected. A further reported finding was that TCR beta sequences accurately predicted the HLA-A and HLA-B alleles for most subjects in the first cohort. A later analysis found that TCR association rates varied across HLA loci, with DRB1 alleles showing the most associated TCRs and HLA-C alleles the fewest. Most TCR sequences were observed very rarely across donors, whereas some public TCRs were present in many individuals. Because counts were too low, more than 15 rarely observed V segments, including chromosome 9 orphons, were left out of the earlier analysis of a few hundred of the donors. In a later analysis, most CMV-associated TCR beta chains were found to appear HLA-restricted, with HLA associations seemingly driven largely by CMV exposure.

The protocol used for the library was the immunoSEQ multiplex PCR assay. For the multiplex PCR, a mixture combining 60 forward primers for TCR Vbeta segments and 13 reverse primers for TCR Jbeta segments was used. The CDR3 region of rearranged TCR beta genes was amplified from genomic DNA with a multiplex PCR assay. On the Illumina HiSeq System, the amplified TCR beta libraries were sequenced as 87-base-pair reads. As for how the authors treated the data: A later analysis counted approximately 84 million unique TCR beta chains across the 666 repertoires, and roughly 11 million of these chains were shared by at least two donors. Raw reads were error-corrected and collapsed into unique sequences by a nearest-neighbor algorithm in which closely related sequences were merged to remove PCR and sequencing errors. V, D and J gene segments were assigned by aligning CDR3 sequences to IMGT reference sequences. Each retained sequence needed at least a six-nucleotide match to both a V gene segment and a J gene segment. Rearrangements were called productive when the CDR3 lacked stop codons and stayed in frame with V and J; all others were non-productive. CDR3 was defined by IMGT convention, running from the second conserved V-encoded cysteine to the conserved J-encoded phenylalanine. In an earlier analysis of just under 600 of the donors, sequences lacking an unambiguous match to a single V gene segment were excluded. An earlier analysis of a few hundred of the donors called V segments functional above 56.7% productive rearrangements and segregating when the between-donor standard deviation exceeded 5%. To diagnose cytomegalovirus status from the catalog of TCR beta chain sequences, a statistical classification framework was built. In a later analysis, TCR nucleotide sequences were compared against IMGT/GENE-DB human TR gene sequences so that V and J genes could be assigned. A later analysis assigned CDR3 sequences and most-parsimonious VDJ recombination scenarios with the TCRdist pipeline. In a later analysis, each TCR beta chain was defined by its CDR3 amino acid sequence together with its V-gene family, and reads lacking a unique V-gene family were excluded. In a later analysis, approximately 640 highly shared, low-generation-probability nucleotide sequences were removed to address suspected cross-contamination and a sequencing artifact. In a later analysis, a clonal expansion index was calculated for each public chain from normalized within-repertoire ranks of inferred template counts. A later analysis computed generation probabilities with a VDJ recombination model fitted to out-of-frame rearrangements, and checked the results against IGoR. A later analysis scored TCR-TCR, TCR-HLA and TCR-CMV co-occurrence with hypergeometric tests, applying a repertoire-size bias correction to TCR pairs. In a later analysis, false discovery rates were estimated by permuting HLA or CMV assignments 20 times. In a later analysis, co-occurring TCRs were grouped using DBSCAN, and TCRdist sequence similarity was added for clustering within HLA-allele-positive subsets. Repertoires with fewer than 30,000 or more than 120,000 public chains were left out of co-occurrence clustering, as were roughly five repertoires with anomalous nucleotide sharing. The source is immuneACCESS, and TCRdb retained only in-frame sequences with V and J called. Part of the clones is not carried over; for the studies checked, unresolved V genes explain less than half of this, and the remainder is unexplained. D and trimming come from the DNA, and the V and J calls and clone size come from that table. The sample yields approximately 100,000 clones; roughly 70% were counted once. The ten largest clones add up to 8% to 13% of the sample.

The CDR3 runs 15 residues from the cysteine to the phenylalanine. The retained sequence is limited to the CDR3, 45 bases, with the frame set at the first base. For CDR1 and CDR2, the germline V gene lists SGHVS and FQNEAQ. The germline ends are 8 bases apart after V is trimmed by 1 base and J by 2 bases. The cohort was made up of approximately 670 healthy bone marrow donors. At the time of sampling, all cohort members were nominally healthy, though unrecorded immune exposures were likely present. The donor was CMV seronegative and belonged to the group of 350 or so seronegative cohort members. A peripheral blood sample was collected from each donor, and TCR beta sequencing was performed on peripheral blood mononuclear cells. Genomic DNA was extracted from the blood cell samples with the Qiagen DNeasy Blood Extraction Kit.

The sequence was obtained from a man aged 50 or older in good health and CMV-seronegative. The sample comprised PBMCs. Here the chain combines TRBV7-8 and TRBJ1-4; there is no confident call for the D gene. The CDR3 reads CASSLEQWTNEKLFF. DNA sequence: TGTGCCAGCAGCTTAGAACAGTGGACTAATGAAAAACTGTTTTTT.